The source of this T cell receptor (beta chain) is a study of cytomegalovirus exposure and HLA in healthy donors. Findings of the study overall: Excluded were some V segments that proved indistinguishable, including TRBV6-2 and TRBV6-3.

PCR amplification relied on 60 Vbeta primers (plus 13 Jbeta primers). The table came from immunoSEQ multiplex PCR; TCRdb's copy has only in-frame clones and leaves some out. The sample has some 150,000 clones; roughly 82% are singletons. The length of the CDR3 is 14 residues. Germline loops: CDR1 WSHSY, CDR2 SAAADI. J lost 6 bases, V lost 3 bases, and 5 bases had no gene match. This clone was seen only a few times. What it binds is not known. V gene TRBV10-2 combines with J gene TRBJ1-5, with 7 bases aligning to TRBD1. Sample: PBMCs. This receptor was identified in a woman in her 50s in good health and CMV-seropositive. The CDR3 coding sequence is TGCGCCAGCAGTGATGGAAGGGGGCGTCAGCCCCAGCATTTT. Encoded protein: CASSDGRGRQPQHF.